Presented here are 15 T cell receptor beta chains from one specimen sequenced in a study of cytomegalovirus exposure and HLA in healthy donors. Vbeta (60) and Jbeta (13) primers were used in the PCR. Repertoires were generated with immunoSEQ multiplex PCR, while TCRdb's copy carries only in-frame clones and drops some. The table includes more than 150,000 clones, 75% detected once. Sequencing was carried out using PBMCs. These receptors were taken from a woman in her 40s in good health and CMV-seropositive.

This clone was picked up one time. This rearrangement joins TRBV19 to TRBJ1-6; tentative D call: TRBD1 (6 bases). The CDR3 runs to 14 residues. Germline CDR1 reads LNHDA; CDR2 reads SQIVND (reference sequence). The ends were cut back, 5 bases at V and 10 bases at J, with 15 bases in the middle. The CDR3 reads CASSRGAGVSPLHF. The CDR3 nucleotides read TGTGCCAGTAGTCGTGGGGCAGGGGTATCACCCCTCCACTTT.

V and J are TRBV27 and TRBJ2-3, with unresolved D. The germline V and J ends were trimmed by 11 bases and 6 bases, with 12 bases remaining between them. Germline V CDR1 and CDR2: MNHEY, SMNVEV (reference sequence). This CDR3 has 11 amino acids. The CDR3 sequence: CAVTIGDTQYF. DNA for the CDR3: TGTGCCGTAACTATCGGGGATACGCAGTATTTT.

The chain employs TRBV7-3 and TRBJ2-6; maybe TRBD1 (6 bases). The length of the CDR3 is 18 residues. The germline gives CDR1 SGHTA, CDR2 FQGTGA. V was pared by 0 bases and J by 0 bases, with 12 bases between. CDR3 bases: TGTGCCAGCAGCTTAACGGCAGGGGTCTTCTCTGGGGCCAACGTCCTGACTTTC. Protein: CASSLTAGVFSGANVLTF.

CDR3 DNA sequence: TGTGCCAGCCAACTAGCGGGGCTGAACACCGGGGAGCTGTTTTTT. Translation gives CASQLAGLNTGELFF. The chain links TRBV5-4 to TRBJ2-2, with TRBD2 identical over 10 bases. The CDR3 loop spans 15 amino acids. V shed 7 bases, J shed 1 base, and the junction held 4 bases outside the gene matches. CDR1 and CDR2 from the germline V gene are SGHNT and YYREEE (reference sequence).

The genes are TRBV2 and TRBJ2-2, with a tentative D call TRBD1 (6 bases). The V end lost 6 bases, the J end lost 1 base, and 12 bases lay between the germline ends. The germline V gene encodes CDR1 SNHLY and CDR2 FYNNEI. The CDR3 loop spans 15 amino acids. CDR3 in DNA: TGTGCCAGCAGCCACAGGGATAGGAACACCGGGGAGCTGTTTTTT. This translates into CASSHRDRNTGELFF.

The V and J genes are TRBV28 and TRBJ1-1; the match to TRBD1 covers 8 bases. This CDR3 spans 14 amino acids. Trimming took 4 bases from V and 4 from J; bases not matched to a gene: 5. CDR1 is MDHEN and CDR2 is SYDVKM in the germline V gene. In nucleotides, the CDR3 is TGTGCCAGCAGTTCAAGGACAGGGACCACTGAAGCTTTCTTT. This sequence encodes CASSSRTGTTEAFF.

The chain links TRBV6-6 to TRBJ2-3, with a weak D call TRBD2 (5 bases). V was clipped by 4 bases and J by 3 bases, with 17 bases between them. CDR1 and CDR2 from the germline V gene are MNHNY and SVGAGI (reference sequence). CDR3 length equals 16 residues. This chain's CDR3 is CASSLDPSRGTDTQYF. In nucleotides, the CDR3 is TGTGCCAGCAGTTTAGACCCTAGCAGAGGGACAGATACGCAGTATTTT.

There are a few counts of this clone. The rearrangement uses TRBV7-2 and TRBJ2-1, with TRBD2 matching over 7 bases. The CDR3 length is 13 residues. Trimming removed 5 bases from V and 8 bases from J; junction bases left unmatched: 6. Germline CDR1 reads SGHTA; CDR2 reads FQGNSA. CDR3 coding DNA: TGTGCCAGCAGCCGTAGCGGGCACTATGAGCAGTTCTTC. It codes for CASSRSGHYEQFF.

This clone was found a few times. The rearrangement links TRBV7-2 to TRBJ1-2; D gene ambiguous. Germline loops: CDR1 SGHTA, CDR2 FQGNSA. Trimming cost V 3 bases and J 5 bases, with 13 bases left between them. The CDR3 covers 14 residues. In DNA form, the CDR3 reads TGTGCCAGCAGCTTGAATACAGAAATATATGGCTACACCTTC. This gives the protein CASSLNTEIYGYTF. The whole variable domain, remainder taken from reference TRBV7-2 and TRBJ1-2, is GAGVSQSPSNKVTEKGKDVELRCDPISGHTALYWYRQSLGQGLEFLIYFQGNSAPDKSGLPSDRFSAERTGGSVSTLTIQRTQQEDSAVYLCASSLNTEIYGYTFGSGTRLTVV.

This chain joins TRBV11-2 and TRBJ2-3, with 9 nucleotides matching TRBD2. With V trimmed by 4 bases and J by 2 bases, 7 bases remained unmatched. The CDR3 has 16 residues. Germline V gene sequence: CDR1 SGHAT, CDR2 FQNNGV. CDR3 coding DNA: TGTGCCAGCAGCTGGGTGACTAGCGGAAACACAGATACGCAGTATTTT. Encoded protein: CASSWVTSGNTDTQYF.

This chain links TRBV18 with TRBJ1-5; D is uncertain. The germline V and J ends were trimmed by 8 bases and 3 bases, with 14 bases remaining between them. The CDR3 totals 14 residues. Per the germline V gene, CDR1 is KGHSH and CDR2 is LQKENI. The CDR3 region is CASAASQLNQPQHF. In nucleotides, the CDR3 is TGTGCCAGCGCCGCATCACAGCTCAATCAGCCCCAGCATTTT.

The V call is TRBV7-8, the J call TRBJ2-2, with D perhaps TRBD2 (6 bases). The CDR3 is 16 amino acids. Trimming stripped 5 bases from V and 1 base from J, with 14 bases between. Germline assignment: CDR1 SGHVS and CDR2 FQNEAQ. The CDR3 reads CASSLREQMNTGELFF. CDR3 bases: TGTGCCAGCAGCCTCCGGGAGCAGATGAACACCGGGGAGCTGTTTTTT. Looking up the rest from reference TRBV7-8 and TRBJ2-2 gives the full variable domain: GAGVSQSPRYKVAKRGQDVALRCDPISGHVSLFWYQQALGQGPEFLTYFQNEAQLDKSGLPSDRFFAERPEGSVSTLKIQRTQQEDSAVYLCASSLREQMNTGELFFGEGSRLTVL.

V gene TRBV2 combines with J gene TRBJ1-4; 8 bases map to TRBD1. V lost 5 bases and J lost 8; bases outside the gene matches: 7. CDR1 is SNHLY and CDR2 is FYNNEI in the germline V gene. This CDR3 comprises 14 residues. This CDR3 is CASSTDRGGEKLFF. CDR3 DNA: TGTGCCAGCAGTACCGACAGGGGCGGCGAAAAACTGTTTTTT. Filled out from reference TRBV2 and TRBJ1-4, the complete variable domain reads EPEVTQTPSHQVTQMGQEVILRCVPISNHLYFYWYRQILGQKVEFLVSFYNNEISEKSEIFDDQFSVERPDGSNFTLKIRSTKLEDSAMYFCASSTDRGGEKLFFGSGTQLSVL.

Note on this clone: This same CDR3 is encoded by further DNA sequences in the sample. This sequence joins TRBV2 and TRBJ1-1; 7 bases fit TRBD1. The CDR3 is 13 residues long. Germline CDR1 SNHLY, CDR2 FYNNEI. The junction had 3 bases not matched to a gene; V was cut back by 6 bases and J by 2 bases. CDR3 DNA: TGTGCCAGCAGGACAGGGCTTAACACTGAAGCTTTCTTT. Its protein is CASRTGLNTEAFF. Full variable domain (missing parts from reference TRBV2 and TRBJ1-1): EPEVTQTPSHQVTQMGQEVILRCVPISNHLYFYWYRQILGQKVEFLVSFYNNEISEKSEIFDDQFSVERPDGSNFTLKIRSTKLEDSAMYFCASRTGLNTEAFFGQGTRLTVV.

The rearrangement links TRBV7-2 to TRBJ2-7; D perhaps matches TRBD2 (5 bases). With 5 bases removed from V and 7 bases from J, the gap between germline ends came to 15 bases. The CDR3 contains 13 residues. CDR1 and CDR2 (germline): SGHTA, FQGNSA. CDR3 region: CASSLVEVGEQYF. CDR3 nucleotides: TGTGCCAGCAGCCTGGTGGAGGTGGGGGAGCAGTACTTC.